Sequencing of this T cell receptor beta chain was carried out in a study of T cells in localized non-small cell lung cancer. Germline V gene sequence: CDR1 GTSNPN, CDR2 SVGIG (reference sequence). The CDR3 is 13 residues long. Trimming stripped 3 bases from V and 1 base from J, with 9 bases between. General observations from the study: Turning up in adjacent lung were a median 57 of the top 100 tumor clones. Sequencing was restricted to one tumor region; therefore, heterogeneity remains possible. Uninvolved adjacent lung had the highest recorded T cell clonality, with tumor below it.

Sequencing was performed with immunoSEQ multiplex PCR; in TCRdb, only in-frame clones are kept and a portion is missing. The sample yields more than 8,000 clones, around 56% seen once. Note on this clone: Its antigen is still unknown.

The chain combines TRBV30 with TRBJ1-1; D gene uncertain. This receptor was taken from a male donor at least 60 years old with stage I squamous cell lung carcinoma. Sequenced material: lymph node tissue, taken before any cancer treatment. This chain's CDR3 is CAWREGPNTEAFF. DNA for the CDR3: TGTGCCTGGAGAGAAGGCCCGAACACTGAAGCTTTCTTT.